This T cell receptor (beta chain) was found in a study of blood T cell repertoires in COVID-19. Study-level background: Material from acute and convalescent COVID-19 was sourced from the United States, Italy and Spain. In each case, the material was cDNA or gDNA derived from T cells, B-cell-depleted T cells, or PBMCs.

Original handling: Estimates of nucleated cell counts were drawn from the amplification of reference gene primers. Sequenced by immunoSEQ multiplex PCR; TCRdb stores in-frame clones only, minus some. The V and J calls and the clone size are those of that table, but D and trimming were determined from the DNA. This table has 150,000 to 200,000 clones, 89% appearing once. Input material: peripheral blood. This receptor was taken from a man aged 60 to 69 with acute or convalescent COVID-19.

CDR3 region: CASGDREVTEAFF. Written as DNA, the CDR3 is TGTGCTAGTGGGGACAGGGAGGTTACTGAAGCTTTCTTT. The J gene is TRBJ1-1, the V gene TRBV12-5; 8 bases agree with TRBD1. With 6 bases clipped from V and 5 bases from J, the junction kept 5 bases outside the gene matches. Germline V gives CDR1 LGHNT, CDR2 FRNRAP. CDR3 size: 13 residues. The full variable domain, with the rest looked up from reference TRBV12-5 and TRBJ1-1, is DARVTQTPRHKVTEMGQEVTMRCQPILGHNTVFWYRQTMMQGLELLAYFRNRAPLDDSGMPKDRFSAEMPDATLATLKIQPSEPRDSAVYFCASGDREVTEAFFGQGTRLTVV.